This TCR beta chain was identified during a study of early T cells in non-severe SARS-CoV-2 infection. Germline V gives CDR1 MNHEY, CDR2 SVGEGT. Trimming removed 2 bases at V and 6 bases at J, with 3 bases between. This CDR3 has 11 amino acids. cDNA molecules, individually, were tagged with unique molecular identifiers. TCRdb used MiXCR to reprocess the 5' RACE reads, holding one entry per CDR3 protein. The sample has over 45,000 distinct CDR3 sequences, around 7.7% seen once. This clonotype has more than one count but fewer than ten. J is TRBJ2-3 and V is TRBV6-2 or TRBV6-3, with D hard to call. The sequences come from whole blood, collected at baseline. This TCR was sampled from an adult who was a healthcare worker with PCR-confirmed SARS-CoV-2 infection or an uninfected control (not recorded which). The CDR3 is CASSYGDTQYF. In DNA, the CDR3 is TGTGCCAGCAGTTACGGGGATACGCAGTATTTT.